The 4 T cell receptor beta chains in this list originate from one sample, sequenced in a study of human T cells and chemical hapten exposure. TCRdb called the RACE reads again in MiXCR, with one record for every CDR3 protein. Here the sample spans fewer than 50,000 distinct CDR3 sequences, about 3.7% being singletons. Time point in this sample: healthy volunteer bleed at 6 weeks. The study extracted total RNA from unfractionated whole blood. Sequencing was carried out using whole blood. The receptor source for this set is a human donor in good health. Some clones in this sample may be carry-over from other donors' samples.

In this sample, this clonotype turned up once. An end of the junction differs from the germline gene, which may be a read error. The chain links TRBV7-3 to TRBJ2-2, with D possibly being TRBD1 (6 bases). In germline, CDR1 is SGHTA, CDR2 FQGTGA. This CDR3 contains 19 residues. CDR3 protein: CTSSHKGGSTGLNTGELFF. DNA of the CDR3: TGTACCAGCAGCCATAAAGGGGGATCGACAGGCTTAAACACCGGGGAGCTGTTTTTT.

The table lists this clonotype with many counts. The chain has TRBV7-2 and TRBJ1-1; D is uncertain. The CDR3 has 12 residues. From germline, CDR1 is SGHTA and CDR2 FQGNSA. V lost 5 bases and J lost 2, with 6 bases in between. In DNA form, the CDR3 reads TGTGCCAGCAGCGGGGTTAACACTGAAGCTTTCTTT. It codes for CASSGVNTEAFF.

In its sample, this clonotype was seen many times. CDR3 amino acids: CASSFKRELDEQFF. CDR3 sequence (DNA): TGTGCCAGCAGCTTTAAGAGGGAGCTCGATGAGCAGTTCTTC. The chain joins TRBV11-1 to TRBJ2-1, with D perhaps matching TRBD2 (5 bases). Germline assignment: CDR1 SGHAT and CDR2 FQDESV (reference sequence). V shed 3 bases and J shed 8 bases, with 14 bases lying between them. CDR3 size: 14 residues.

Many counts were recorded for this clonotype. V and J are TRBV27 and TRBJ1-2; the D is unclear. CDR1 is MNHEY, CDR2 SMNVEV, per germline (reference sequence). CDR3 length: 15 amino acids. The V end was cut by 6 bases, the J end by 0 bases, with 14 bases between. CDR3 coding DNA: TGTGCCAGCAGCCTCGATTGGCCAACTAACTATGGCTACACCTTC. It is translated as CASSLDWPTNYGYTF.